This entry describes one T cell receptor beta chain. In its sample, this clonotype was seen many times. Its antigen is unknown. No clone much larger than this one lies a single base away; base qualities are absent. These reads were obtained on an Illumina HiSeq 2500. Quantitative 5'-RACE with molecular barcodes was the method used to prepare the TCR beta libraries. The original pipeline was this. A new computational method, built on a probabilistic model of VDJ rearrangement, was used to identify disease-linked TCR variants. TCRdb's own reprocessing of the public reads used fastp at Q25 and MiXCR and kept productive beta chains. Rows are unified per CDR3 protein, each entry keeping the most common DNA and genes. These V and J calls rely on TCRdb rather than the paper's analysis. Present in this sample are around 150,000 distinct CDR3 sequences, about 18% of which were seen just once. The ten largest clones take up about 7.6% of the sample.

V lost 3 bases and J lost 5 bases, and the count of bases not matched to a germline gene is 1. The CDR3 holds 13 amino acids from the cysteine to the phenylalanine. Only the CDR3 DNA is retained, 39 bases long and in frame from the first base. This sample is drawn from a study of CD8 T cells in ankylosing spondylitis (dated by TCRdb to the late 2010s). Context from the whole study: To find TCR variants linked to disease, the study profiled T cell receptor beta repertoires in ankylosing spondylitis patients and healthy donors. The full study cohort comprised roughly 24 ankylosing spondylitis patients and some 110 healthy donors. Peripheral blood samples were taken, and synovial fluid was additionally collected from ankylosing spondylitis patients. Results the study describes overall, beyond this receptor: Significant enrichment of the disease-linked clones was reported in matched synovial fluid samples from ankylosing spondylitis patients. A CD8+ phenotype was shown by the disease-linked clones, which were found at relatively low frequencies in peripheral blood. Some motif variants had previously been reported in the synovial fluid and blood of reactive arthritis patients, which suggests shared mechanisms of disease initiation. Blood from ankylosing spondylitis patients appeared to be characterized by a TCR beta motif made up of several highly homologous amino acid variants.

The sequencing input was blood, either unsorted or a sorted T cell fraction (not recorded which). Recombination linked TRBV12-3 or TRBV12-4 to TRBJ1-3; 7 nucleotides in the junction match TRBD1. The receptor was isolated from a male donor with ankylosing spondylitis or in good health (not recorded which). CDR3 loop: CASSLGQRNTIYF. The DNA reads TGTGCCAGCAGTTTGGGACAGCGAAACACCATATATTTT.